The entry that follows covers one T cell receptor (beta chain) sequence. Its antigen remains unknown. The method was immunoSEQ multiplex PCR; TCRdb's version includes in-frame clones alone and lacks a portion of them. The repertoire consists of fewer than 200,000 clones, with around nine tenths occurring once and the leading ten covering roughly 3%. These data belong to a study of cytomegalovirus exposure and HLA in healthy donors. Study-level points and caveats: Subsequent analysis of the approximately 130 validation repertoires found a tendency for first-cohort TCR clusters to co-occur.

Germline V lookup: CDR1 MNHEY, CDR2 SMNVEV (reference sequence). The CDR3 sequence is 14 residues long. V was trimmed by 11 bases and J by 6 bases, leaving 22 bases between them. The rearrangement uses TRBV27 and TRBJ2-5, with D maybe TRBD2 (6 bases). Sequencing used PBMCs. The sequence was obtained from a man between 18 and 35 years old in good health and CMV-seropositive. The DNA of the CDR3 is TGTGCCGGCGCCGAATGGGGGAGGATAAAGACCCAGTACTTC. Residues: CAGAEWGRIKTQYF.